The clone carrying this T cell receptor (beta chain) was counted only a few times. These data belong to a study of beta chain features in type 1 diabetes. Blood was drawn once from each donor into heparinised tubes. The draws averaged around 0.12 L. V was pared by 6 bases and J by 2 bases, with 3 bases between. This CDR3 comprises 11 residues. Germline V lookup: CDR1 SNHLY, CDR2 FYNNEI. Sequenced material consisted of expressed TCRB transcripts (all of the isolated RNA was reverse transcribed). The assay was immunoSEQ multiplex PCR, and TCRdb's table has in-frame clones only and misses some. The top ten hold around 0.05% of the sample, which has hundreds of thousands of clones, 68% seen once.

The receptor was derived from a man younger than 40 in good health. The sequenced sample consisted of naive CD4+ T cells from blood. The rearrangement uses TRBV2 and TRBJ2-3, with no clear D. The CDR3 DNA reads TGTGCCAGCAGCCCCACAGATACGCAGTATTTT. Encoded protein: CASSPTDTQYF. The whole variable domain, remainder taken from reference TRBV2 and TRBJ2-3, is EPEVTQTPSHQVTQMGQEVILRCVPISNHLYFYWYRQILGQKVEFLVSFYNNEISEKSEIFDDQFSVERPDGSNFTLKIRSTKLEDSAMYFCASSPTDTQYFGPGTRLTVL.